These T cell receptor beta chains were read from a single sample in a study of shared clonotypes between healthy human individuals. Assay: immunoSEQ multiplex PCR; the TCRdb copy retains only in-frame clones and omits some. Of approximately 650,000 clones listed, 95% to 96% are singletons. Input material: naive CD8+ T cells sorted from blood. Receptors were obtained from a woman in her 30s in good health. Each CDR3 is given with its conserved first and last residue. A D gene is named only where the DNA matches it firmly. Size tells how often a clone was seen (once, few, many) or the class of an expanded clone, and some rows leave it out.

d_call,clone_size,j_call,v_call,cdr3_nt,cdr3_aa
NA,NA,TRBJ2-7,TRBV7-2,TGTGCCAGCAGCTTAGGGTCGTTAGGCTACGAGCAGTACTTC,CASSLGSLGYEQYF
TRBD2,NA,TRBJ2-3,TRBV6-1,TGTGCCAGCAGACCACTAGCGGGAGGTTTAGATACGCAGTATTTT,CASRPLAGGLDTQYF
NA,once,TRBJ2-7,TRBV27,TGTGCCAGCAGTCTGCAAGTTAGCTCCTACGAGCAGTACTTC,CASSLQVSSYEQYF
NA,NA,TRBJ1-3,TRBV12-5,TGTGCTAGTGGTTTGGACGGGCCGGGGGGCACCATATATTTT,CASGLDGPGGTIYF
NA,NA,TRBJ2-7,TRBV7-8,TGTGCCAGCAGCTTAGGGGCCTACGAGCAGTACTTC,CASSLGAYEQYF
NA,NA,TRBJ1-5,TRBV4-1,TGCGCCAGCAGCCAAGATATAAGCAATCAGCCCCAGCATTTT,CASSQDISNQPQHF
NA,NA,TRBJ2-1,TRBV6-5,TGTGCCAGCGGCCGGACGGTGGGGCAGTTCTTC,CASGRTVGQFF
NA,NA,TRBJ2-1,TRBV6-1,TGTGCCAGCAGTGAAGTGCTTGGCCAGTTGGAAGGTGAGCAGTTCTTC,CASSEVLGQLEGEQFF
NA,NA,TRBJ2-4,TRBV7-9,TGTGCCAGCAGCTTAGGGCCAGACTTGGTTTCGAACATTCAGTACTTC,CASSLGPDLVSNIQYF
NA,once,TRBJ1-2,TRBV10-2,TGCGCCAGCAGTGAGTCGATCTCATATGGCTACACCTTC,CASSESISYGYTF
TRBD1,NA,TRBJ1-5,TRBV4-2,TGTGCCAGCAGCCAAGAGCAGGGGGCGGGTCAGCCCCAGCATTTT,CASSQEQGAGQPQHF
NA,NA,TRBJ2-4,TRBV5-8,TGTGCCAGCAGCTTAGGCCCAGTATCGCTAGCCAAAAACATTCAGTACTTC,CASSLGPVSLAKNIQYF
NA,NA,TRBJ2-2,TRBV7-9,TGTGCCAGCAGCCCAGATTGGACAACGAACACCGGGGAGCTGTTTTTT,CASSPDWTTNTGELFF
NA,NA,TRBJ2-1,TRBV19,TGTGCCAGTAGTATAGGGACTACCGTGGAGGGTGAGCAGTTCTTC,CASSIGTTVEGEQFF
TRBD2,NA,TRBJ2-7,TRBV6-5,TGTGCCAGCAGTTACTCCGCGGGAGCGGAATACGAGCAGTACTTC,CASSYSAGAEYEQYF
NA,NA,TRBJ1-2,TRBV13,TGTGCCAGCAGCTTTGGGACACCTTACTATGGCTACACCTTC,CASSFGTPYYGYTF
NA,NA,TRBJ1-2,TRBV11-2,TGTGCCAGCAGCCTAAGCGGACCCCTTAACTATGGCTACACCTTC,CASSLSGPLNYGYTF
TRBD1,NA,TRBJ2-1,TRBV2,TGTGCCAGTGGACCGGGACAGGGGCTTTACAATGAGCAGTTCTTC,CASGPGQGLYNEQFF
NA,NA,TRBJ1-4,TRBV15,TGTGCCGTCGCGGAGGCAAATGAAAAACTGTTTTTT,CAVAEANEKLFF
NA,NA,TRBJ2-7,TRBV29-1,TGCAGCGTCCGGACGGGCTACGAGCAGTACTTC,CSVRTGYEQYF
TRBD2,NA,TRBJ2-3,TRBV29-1,TGCAGCGTAGACGGACTAGCGGGAGAGTCGGTCGGCGCAGATACGCAGTATTTT,CSVDGLAGESVGADTQYF
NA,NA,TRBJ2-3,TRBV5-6,TGTGCCAGCAGTTCCAGCACAGATACGCAGTATTTT,CASSSSTDTQYF
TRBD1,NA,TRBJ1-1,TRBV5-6,TGTGCCAGCAGCTTGGCACTAACAGGGGGGAGGAACACTGAAGCTTTCTTT,CASSLALTGGRNTEAFF
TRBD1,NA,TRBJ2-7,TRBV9,TGTGCCAGCAGCGTGGGACAGGAGTACGAGCAGTACTTC,CASSVGQEYEQYF
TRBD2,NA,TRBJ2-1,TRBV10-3,TGTGCCATCGGGACTAGCGGCCCTGACGGTGAGCAGTTCTTC,CAIGTSGPDGEQFF
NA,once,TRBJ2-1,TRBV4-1,TGCGCCAGCAGCCTCAGGAGCTCCTACAATGAGCAGTTCTTC,CASSLRSSYNEQFF
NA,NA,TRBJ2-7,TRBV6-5,TGTGCCAGCAGTTACTCGGTTTCGGAATACTCCTACGAGCAGTACTTC,CASSYSVSEYSYEQYF